Each of the 28 T cell receptor beta chains below was sequenced from the same sample in a study of T cell responses to AZD1222 COVID-19 vaccine. Clones were read by immunoSEQ multiplex PCR, and TCRdb kept only the in-frame ones, dropping some. The sample has roughly 130,000 clones; around 87% are singletons. Specimen: peripheral blood, collected on day 0 of AZD1222 vaccination. The receptors derive from an adult in good health.

This rearrangement joins TRBV15 to TRBJ2-3; no firm D call. The CDR3 has 13 residues. Germline V gene sequence: CDR1 LNHNV, CDR2 YYDKDF (reference sequence). Trimming shortened V by 3 bases and J by 5 bases, and 9 bases separated the two germline ends. DNA for the CDR3: TGTGCCACCAGCAGGGAGAAGAGAGATACGCAGTATTTT. Its protein is CATSREKRDTQYF. The full variable domain, in which reference TRBV15 and TRBJ2-3 provide the parts outside the CDR3, is DAMVIQNPRYQVTQFGKPVTLSCSQTLNHNVMYWYQQKSSQAPKLLFHYYDKDFNNEADTPDNFQSRRPNTSFCFLDIRSPGLGDTAMYLCATSREKRDTQYFGPGTRLTVL.

The V call is TRBV7-9, the J call TRBJ1-2; 9 bases map to TRBD1. Per germline, CDR1 SEHNR and CDR2 FQNEAQ (reference sequence). The CDR3 is 15 amino acids. V lost 5 bases and J lost 7; bases outside the gene matches: 11. DNA of the CDR3: TGTGCCAGCAGCAGGGGTCCGGGACAGGGATCTGGCTACACCTTC. Translating it yields CASSRGPGQGSGYTF.

The chain carries TRBV19 and TRBJ2-4; the D call may be TRBD1 or TRBD2 (5 bases each). This CDR3 has 16 residues. The germline CDR1 and CDR2 sequences are LNHDA and SQIVND (reference sequence). V lost 5 bases to trimming and J lost 6 bases, with 20 bases between them. The CDR3 protein is CASSPRDAHLRNIQYF. The CDR3 coding sequence is TGTGCCAGTAGTCCCCGGGACGCTCATCTCCGAAACATTCAGTACTTC.

The CDR3 DNA sequence: TGTGCCAGCAGCCAAGATCAGGGGAAGAACACCGGGGAGCTGTTTTTT. Translated: CASSQDQGKNTGELFF. The rearrangement uses TRBV4-2 and TRBJ2-2; weak D call: TRBD1 (6 bases). The length of the CDR3 is 16 residues. The ends were cut back, 0 bases at V and 1 base at J, with 9 bases in the middle. CDR1 and CDR2 (germline): LGHNA, YNFKEQ.

The V call is TRBV30, the J call TRBJ2-6; D ambiguous. The V gene's germline CDR1 is GTSNPN and CDR2 SVGIG (reference sequence). Trimming shortened V by 2 bases and J by 4 bases, and 9 bases separated the two germline ends. The CDR3 contains 14 residues. The CDR3 region is CAWSLYSGANVLTF. For the CDR3, the DNA is TGTGCCTGGAGTCTATATTCCGGGGCCAACGTCCTGACTTTC.

The chain couples TRBV18 to TRBJ2-3; 10 nucleotides agree with TRBD1. The V gene end was trimmed by 3 bases and the J gene end by 3 bases; junction bases not matched to a gene: 6. The CDR3 covers 16 residues. Germline lookup yields CDR1 KGHSH and CDR2 LQKENI. Written as DNA, the CDR3 is TGTGCCAGCTCACCCCGAGGACAGGGGGGGACAGATACGCAGTATTTT. It encodes CASSPRGQGGTDTQYF. Full variable domain (missing parts from reference TRBV18 and TRBJ2-3): NAGVMQNPRHLVRRRGQEARLRCSPMKGHSHVYWYRQLPEEGLKFMVYLQKENIIDESGMPKERFSAEFPKEGPSILRIQQVVRGDSAAYFCASSPRGQGGTDTQYFGPGTRLTVL.

This sequence joins TRBV10-3 and TRBJ1-2; no clear D gene. V was shortened by 0 bases and J by 4 bases, with 12 bases between the two germline ends. Germline values: CDR1 ENHRY, CDR2 SYGVKD. There are 15 residues in the CDR3. The CDR3 DNA reads as TGTGCCATCAGTGAGTCCTGGGAGGGAACCTATGGCTACACCTTC. Its translation: CAISESWEGTYGYTF.

The rearrangement links TRBV27 to TRBJ2-7, with D perhaps matching TRBD1 or TRBD2 (5 bases each). V was clipped by 6 bases and J by 6 bases, with 12 bases between them. CDR3 size: 12 residues. Germline lookup yields CDR1 MNHEY and CDR2 SMNVEV (reference sequence). The DNA for the CDR3 is TGTGCCAGCAGCCGTCAGGGACGCGAGCAGTACTTC. Amino acid sequence: CASSRQGREQYF.

J is TRBJ1-4 and V is TRBV5-1, with 7 bases identical to TRBD1. J lost 4 bases, V lost 4 bases, and 4 bases had no gene match. The CDR3 is 14 residues long. Looked up from germline, CDR1 is SGHRS and CDR2 is YFSETQ. The CDR3 nucleotides read TGCGCCAGCAGCCAGGGACAGAGTAATGAAAAACTGTTTTTT. This sequence encodes CASSQGQSNEKLFF.

The rearrangement joins TRBV3-1 (or the pseudogene TRBV3-2) to TRBJ2-7, with no clear D. The length of the CDR3 is 11 residues. Germline V gives CDR1 LGHDT, CDR2 YNNKEL (reference sequence). V lost 1 base and J 6 bases, leaving 4 bases between the germline ends. The CDR3 region is CASSQVSEQYF. The CDR3 DNA sequence: TGTGCCAGCAGCCAAGTTTCCGAGCAGTACTTC.

The chain employs TRBV6-6 and TRBJ1-6; D gene uncertain. Per the germline V gene, CDR1 is MNHNY and CDR2 is SVGAGI (reference sequence). The CDR3 has 14 amino acids. V was clipped by 6 bases and J by 7 bases, with 13 bases between them. The CDR3 protein is CASSRLPTNSPLHF. DNA for the CDR3: TGTGCCAGCAGCCGACTACCTACCAATTCACCCCTCCACTTT.

The rearrangement uses TRBV12-3 or TRBV12-4 and TRBJ1-5; D is ambiguous. The CDR3 loop spans 13 amino acids. V was pared by 7 bases and J by 4 bases, with 11 bases between. Here the CDR3 DNA reads TGTGCCAGCACCCTTATGGGGAATCAGCCCCAGCATTTT. It specifies CASTLMGNQPQHF.

This sequence joins TRBV6-5 and TRBJ1-6; TRBD1 matches 8 bases. J lost 5 bases, V lost 0 bases, and 3 bases had no gene match. The CDR3 is 16 residues long. The germline V gene encodes CDR1 MNHEY and CDR2 SVGAGI. CDR3 DNA sequence: TGTGCCAGCAGTTACTCGACAGGGGCAGATAATTCACCCCTCCACTTT. This codes for CASSYSTGADNSPLHF.

This clone appeared a few times. This chain connects TRBV7-9 to TRBJ2-7; a possible D gene is TRBD1 (6 bases). The CDR3 is 16 residues long. The V gene's germline CDR1 is SEHNR and CDR2 FQNEAQ (reference sequence). Trimming shortened V by 6 bases and J by 3 bases, and 21 bases separated the two germline ends. This CDR3 is CASSYYREMGNYEQYF. CDR3 DNA: TGTGCCAGCAGTTACTACAGGGAGATGGGAAACTACGAGCAGTACTTC.

This chain joins TRBV24-1 and TRBJ2-1; D unresolved. From germline, CDR1 is KGHDR and CDR2 SFDVKD. CDR3 size: 12 residues. V lost 4 bases, J lost 10 bases, and 10 bases lay in between. CDR3 DNA sequence: TGTGCCACCAGTGACCCTTTGCGGGAGCAGTTCTTC. This codes for CATSDPLREQFF.

This clone was found once. The chain combines TRBV5-3 with TRBJ1-6, with 7 positions matching TRBD1. TRBV5-3 is treated as an ORF (open reading frame) with a function not yet certain. J lost 10 bases, V lost 7 bases, and 5 bases had no gene match. There are 12 residues in the CDR3. This CDR3 is CARPTGVSPLHF. The DNA of the CDR3 is TGTGCCAGACCCACAGGGGTGTCACCCCTCCACTTT.

The chain is built from TRBV7-8 and TRBJ1-3; the D gene is possibly TRBD1 (6 bases). Germline CDR1 reads SGHVS; CDR2 reads FQNEAQ. CDR3 length equals 18 residues. V lost 3 bases and J lost 3, with 21 bases in between. The CDR3 nucleotides are TGTGCCAGCAGCTTCTTCGGTGCGGGGGGCCTGCTTGGAAACACCATATATTTT. It codes for CASSFFGAGGLLGNTIYF.

The chain combines TRBV28 with TRBJ1-2; D is unclear. Germline CDR1 reads MDHEN; CDR2 reads SYDVKM. V shed 10 bases and J shed 3 bases, with 18 bases lying between them. This CDR3 is 14 amino acids long. This CDR3 reads CAITEGRTHYGYTF. The CDR3 DNA is TGTGCCATCACGGAGGGCCGCACCCACTATGGCTACACCTTC.

DNA of the CDR3: TGCGCCAGCGCGGCAGGGTCTAACTATGGCTACACCTTC. Translating it yields CASAAGSNYGYTF. The chain couples TRBV5-1 to TRBJ1-2; tentative D call: TRBD1 (5 bases). The length of the CDR3 is 13 residues. Germline V gene lookup returns CDR1 SGHRS and CDR2 YFSETQ. With 7 bases removed from V and 0 bases from J, the gap between germline ends came to 10 bases.

The chain recombines TRBV3-1 (or the pseudogene TRBV3-2) with TRBJ2-1, with D uncertain. CDR1 is LGHDT, CDR2 YNNKEL, per germline (reference sequence). V lost 4 bases and J 5 bases, leaving 3 bases between the germline ends. This CDR3 has 11 amino acids. This CDR3 reads CASSLNNEQFF. The CDR3 DNA sequence: TGTGCCAGCAGCCTAAACAATGAGCAGTTCTTC.

The chain links TRBV6-5 to TRBJ1-1; D is possibly TRBD1 (6 bases). The CDR3 length is 15 residues. From germline, CDR1 is MNHEY and CDR2 SVGAGI. The V end lost 2 bases, the J end lost 4 bases, and 14 bases lay between the germline ends. CDR3 protein: CASSYATGSFTEAFF. In DNA, the CDR3 is TGTGCCAGCAGTTACGCGACAGGATCTTTCACTGAAGCTTTCTTT.

This chain links TRBV5-5 with TRBJ2-7, with D maybe TRBD1 (5 bases). The CDR3 runs 14 residues. Germline CDR1 is SGHKS and CDR2 is YYEKEE (reference sequence). The germline V and J ends were trimmed by 2 bases and 3 bases, with 12 bases remaining between them. The DNA of the CDR3 is TGTGCCAGCAGCTTCCTTGACAGCCTCTACGAGCAGTACTTC. Translating it yields CASSFLDSLYEQYF.

The rearrangement joins TRBV28 to TRBJ2-7; D might be TRBD1 (7 bases). Trimming took off 8 bases at V and 6 bases at J, with 20 bases between the two ends. The CDR3 loop spans 14 amino acids. Germline-derived CDR1 and CDR2 are MDHEN and SYDVKM. The CDR3 region is CASLRQGATSEQYF. The CDR3 DNA reads TGTGCCAGCCTTCGACAGGGAGCGACTAGCGAGCAGTACTTC.

In this sample, this clone turned up once. The chain joins TRBV6-5 to TRBJ1-1, with D tentatively TRBD1 (5 bases). Germline V gene data show CDR1 as MNHEY and CDR2 as SVGAGI. Trimming pared 7 bases from V and 7 bases from J, leaving 19 bases between. CDR3 length: 14 amino acids. The CDR3 region has the DNA TGTGCCAGCAAACTCGTGGGGGATTGGGGTGAAGCTTTCTTT. This encodes CASKLVGDWGEAFF.

V and J are TRBV30 and TRBJ2-3, with a weak D call TRBD1 (5 bases). The ends were cut back, 3 bases at V and 4 bases at J, with 8 bases in the middle. Germline assignment: CDR1 GTSNPN and CDR2 SVGIG (reference sequence). CDR3 length: 12 amino acids. The CDR3 spells CAWSREADTQYF. The CDR3 DNA sequence: TGTGCCTGGAGCAGGGAAGCAGATACGCAGTATTTT.

The rearrangement uses TRBV28 and TRBJ2-7; maybe TRBD2 (5 bases). Germline assignment: CDR1 MDHEN and CDR2 SYDVKM. The CDR3 loop spans 11 amino acids. The ends were cut back, 5 bases at V and 7 bases at J, with 9 bases in the middle. CDR3 nucleotide sequence: TGTGCCAGCAGTGGACTGTTGGAGCAGTACTTC. The encoded protein is CASSGLLEQYF.

The chain combines TRBV30 with TRBJ2-7, with TRBD1 identical over 9 bases. The CDR3 sequence is 12 residues long. Germline V gives CDR1 GTSNPN, CDR2 SVGIG (reference sequence). Germline trimming cut 5 bases from V and 7 bases from J; bases unmatched to any gene: 6. CDR3 in amino acids: CAWGGQGWEQYF. The CDR3 DNA follows: TGTGCCTGGGGGGGACAGGGTTGGGAGCAGTACTTC.

The sample holds a few counts of this clone. The CDR3 nucleotides are TGTGCCAGCAGTTTACAGGATTATGGGGCTTTCTTT. Residues: CASSLQDYGAFF. The V gene is TRBV28, the J gene TRBJ1-1; D not certain. V shed 2 bases and J shed 11 bases, with 12 bases lying between them. The V gene's germline CDR1 is MDHEN and CDR2 SYDVKM. CDR3 size: 12 residues.